These 25 T cell receptor beta chains were all obtained from the same sample, sequenced in a study of naive and memory T cell subsets. The beta constant-region primer was an equimolar mix of two oligonucleotides covering TRBC1 and TRBC2. Nested alpha and beta constant-region primers with the SP2 primer drove four PCR rounds on ligated cDNA. A single record per CDR3 protein comes from TCRdb applying MiXCR to the UMI-ligation and nested PCR reads. The sample consists of just over 80,000 distinct CDR3 sequences, about 10% of them appearing once. The sequenced material came from naive CD8+ T cells from blood. Every receptor here comes from a human donor in good health.

This clonotype was detected only a few times. CDR3 protein: CASSFEGGKGQPQHF. The CDR3 nucleotides are TGTGCCAGCAGTTTTGAAGGGGGCAAAGGGCAGCCCCAGCATTTT. The chain joins TRBV28 to TRBJ1-5; 7 bases map to TRBD1. J was trimmed by 7 bases and V by 3 bases; bases with no gene match: 9. The CDR3 covers 15 residues. Germline values: CDR1 MDHEN, CDR2 SYDVKM.

This rearrangement joins TRBV7-9 to TRBJ1-6; possibly TRBD1 for D (5 bases). The CDR3 is made up of 16 amino acids. Germline V gene sequence: CDR1 SEHNR, CDR2 FQNEAQ (reference sequence). V lost 4 bases, J lost 5 bases, and 15 bases lay in between. The CDR3 DNA sequence: TGTGCCAGCAGCTGGGAGACAGTGTCGGATAATTCACCCCTCCACTTT. Translation: CASSWETVSDNSPLHF. The full variable domain, in which reference TRBV7-9 and TRBJ1-6 provide the parts outside the CDR3, is DTGVSQNPRHKITKRGQNVTFRCDPISEHNRLYWYRQTLGQGPEFLTYFQNEAQLEKSRLLSDRFSAERPKGSFSTLEIQRTEQGDSAMYLCASSWETVSDNSPLHFGNGTRLTVT.

This clonotype was seen a handful of times. The chain combines TRBV5-6 with TRBJ2-1, with D perhaps matching TRBD2 (7 bases). The CDR3 totals 21 residues. Germline V gene data show CDR1 as SGHDT and CDR2 as YYEEEE. Deletions cut 4 bases from V and 1 base from J, with 30 bases between. Here the CDR3 reads CASSQMRGRAGAVRSYNEQFF. For the CDR3, the DNA is TGTGCCAGCAGCCAAATGCGCGGGCGGGCGGGGGCGGTCCGATCCTACAATGAGCAGTTCTTC.

The chain carries TRBV6-2 or TRBV6-3 and TRBJ1-2; D is ambiguous. The CDR3 covers 13 residues. Per the germline V gene, CDR1 is MNHEY and CDR2 is SVGEGT. V was pared by 2 bases and J by 3 bases, with 7 bases between. CDR3 bases: TGTGCCAGCAGTTACGGCAGCCACTATGGCTACACCTTC. It yields the protein CASSYGSHYGYTF.

This clonotype appeared a few times. The V and J genes are TRBV10-3 and TRBJ2-1; D call uncertain. CDR1 is ENHRY and CDR2 is SYGVKD in the germline V gene. This CDR3 has 14 residues. V lost 4 bases to trimming and J lost 10 bases, with 17 bases between them. The CDR3 protein is CAISASVATREQFF. The CDR3 nucleotides read TGTGCCATCAGTGCGTCCGTAGCAACAAGGGAGCAGTTCTTC.

At least ten counts were recorded for this clonotype. The rearrangement links TRBV6-2 or TRBV6-3 to TRBJ1-2; no firm D call. Trimming removed 3 bases from V and 7 bases from J, with 12 bases in between. This CDR3 has 13 amino acids. In germline, CDR1 is MNHEY, CDR2 SVGEGT. Here the CDR3 DNA reads TGTGCCAGCAGTTATACCCCATATGGTGGCTACACCTTC. Protein sequence: CASSYTPYGGYTF.

This clonotype was counted many times. J is TRBJ2-1 and V is TRBV4-2; 13 bases are a match to TRBD2. V was clipped by 1 base and J by 4 bases; unmatched bases: 4. In germline, CDR1 is LGHNA, CDR2 YNFKEQ. The CDR3 consists of 17 residues. CDR3 in amino acids: CASSQGGLAGTYNEQFF. CDR3 DNA sequence: TGTGCCAGCAGCCAAGGGGGACTAGCGGGAACATACAATGAGCAGTTCTTC.

This clonotype was counted at least ten times. The chain is built from TRBV20-1 and TRBJ2-1, with 10 positions matching TRBD2. CDR3 length: 13 amino acids. V dropped 5 bases and J dropped 8; count of bases not matched to a gene: 6. Germline assignment: CDR1 DFQATT and CDR2 SNEGSKA (reference sequence). The CDR3 loop reads CSAGTSVADEQFF. CDR3 bases: TGCAGTGCTGGGACTAGCGTGGCGGATGAGCAGTTCTTC.

This clonotype showed up just a few times. The chain links TRBV6-1 to TRBJ2-7, with TRBD1 matching over 9 bases. The CDR3 consists of 14 residues. The germline V gene encodes CDR1 MNHNS and CDR2 SASEGT. With V trimmed by 7 bases and J by 2 bases, 6 bases remained unmatched. The CDR3 loop reads CASTDRGTAYEQYF. The CDR3 bases are TGTGCCAGCACAGACAGGGGGACAGCCTACGAGCAGTACTTC.

The rearrangement joins TRBV4-3 to TRBJ2-3, with D unresolved. The CDR3 is made up of 14 amino acids. Looked up from germline, CDR1 is LGHNA and CDR2 is YSLEER. V lost 0 bases, J lost 2 bases, and 6 bases lay in between. CDR3 protein: CASSQDITTDTQYF. CDR3 DNA sequence: TGCGCCAGCAGCCAAGATATAACCACAGATACGCAGTATTTT.

In this sample, this clonotype turned up a few times. The J gene is TRBJ2-1, the V gene TRBV25-1; D unresolved. V lost 3 bases to trimming and J lost 10 bases, with 16 bases between them. Germline lookup yields CDR1 MGHDK and CDR2 SYGVNS. The CDR3 has 14 amino acids. CDR3 sequence: CASSDDRHHWEQFF. The CDR3 nucleotides read TGTGCCAGCAGTGACGACCGTCACCACTGGGAGCAGTTCTTC.

This clonotype was seen repeatedly, ten times or more. The CDR3 sequence: CASSLQDSGANVLTF. DNA of the CDR3: TGCGCCAGCAGCTTACAAGACTCTGGGGCCAACGTCCTGACTTTC. This chain uses TRBV5-1 with TRBJ2-6; D is unclear. With 2 bases removed from V and 0 bases from J, the gap between germline ends came to 6 bases. The CDR3 is made up of 15 amino acids. The germline gives CDR1 SGHRS, CDR2 YFSETQ.

This clonotype showed up many times. The chain couples TRBV9 to TRBJ2-7; D is unclear. Trimming left V 3 bases short and J 2 bases short, with 12 bases between. This CDR3 is 14 amino acids long. From germline, CDR1 is SGDLS and CDR2 YYNGEE. The CDR3: CASSAGTETYEQYF. CDR3 sequence (DNA): TGTGCCAGCAGCGCCGGAACCGAGACCTACGAGCAGTACTTC.

Worth noting for this clonotype: A much larger clone lies a single base off, so this may be a read error. The chain links TRBV20-1 to TRBJ1-2, with unresolved D. CDR1 is DFQATT, CDR2 SNEGSKA, per germline (reference sequence). With 5 bases removed from V and 2 bases from J, the gap between germline ends came to 18 bases. The CDR3 consists of 15 residues. This CDR3 is CSAPTEMILNYGYTF. As DNA, the CDR3 is TGCAGTGCTCCCACCGAAATGATATTAAACTATGGCTACACCTTC.

Ten or more counts support this clonotype. CDR3 coding DNA: TGTGCCAGCAGTTACTCAGTGTCGGTGAGGAATGAAAAACTGTTTTTT. Translating gives CASSYSVSVRNEKLFF. V gene TRBV6-5 combines with J gene TRBJ1-4; D remains ambiguous. The CDR3 extends over 16 amino acids. From germline, CDR1 is MNHEY and CDR2 SVGAGI. Trimming left V 0 bases short and J 5 bases short, with 13 bases between.

This clonotype was seen repeatedly, ten times or more. The chain links TRBV9 to TRBJ2-7; D gene ambiguous. V was shortened by 4 bases and J by 7 bases, with 12 bases between the two germline ends. CDR3 length: 12 amino acids. In germline, CDR1 is SGDLS, CDR2 YYNGEE. The CDR3 region has the DNA TGTGCCAGCAGCCCCGGCTCGTGGGAGCAGTACTTC. It specifies CASSPGSWEQYF.

This clonotype was counted between two and nine times. The rearrangement joins TRBV2 to TRBJ2-2, with D hard to call. V was shortened by 6 bases and J by 4 bases, with 6 bases between the two germline ends. Germline loops: CDR1 SNHLY, CDR2 FYNNEI. The CDR3 covers 12 residues. The CDR3 DNA follows: TGTGCCAGCAGGCATGGCACCGGGGAGCTGTTTTTT. Translation gives CASRHGTGELFF.

This clonotype was counted only a few times. J is TRBJ2-1 and V is TRBV29-1; D gene uncertain. CDR3 size: 14 residues. V lost 3 bases, J lost 6 bases, and 15 bases lay in between. Germline CDR1 is SQVTM and CDR2 is ANQGSEA. CDR3 in amino acids: CSVDFTRSGNEQFF. The DNA for the CDR3 is TGCAGCGTTGATTTTACCCGTTCGGGCAATGAGCAGTTCTTC.

J is TRBJ2-7 and V is TRBV29-1; no clear D gene. Trimming took off 6 bases at V and 2 bases at J, with 14 bases between the two ends. This CDR3 contains 13 residues. Looked up from germline, CDR1 is SQVTM and CDR2 is ANQGSEA. CDR3: CSVAPGLPYEQYF. The CDR3 coding sequence is TGCAGCGTGGCCCCCGGGCTCCCCTACGAGCAGTACTTC.

The sample holds a few counts of this clonotype. The chain recombines TRBV11-2 with TRBJ2-7; either TRBD1 or TRBD2 may fit D (5 bases each). The CDR3 spans 14 residues. Germline loops: CDR1 SGHAT, CDR2 FQNNGV. With 1 base removed from V and 0 bases from J, the gap between germline ends came to 7 bases. The CDR3 is CASSLGDPSYEQYF. The CDR3 coding sequence is TGTGCCAGCAGCTTAGGGGACCCCTCCTACGAGCAGTACTTC.

The chain links TRBV2 to TRBJ2-7; D unresolved. The CDR3 runs to 13 residues. The V gene lost 10 bases and the J gene lost 2 bases, with 15 bases spanning the gap. CDR1 SNHLY and CDR2 FYNNEI come from the germline V gene. The DNA for the CDR3 is TGTGCCACAAGGGCGGACCGGCCCTACGAGCAGTACTTC. The encoded protein is CATRADRPYEQYF.

This clonotype showed up just once. The V gene is TRBV20-1, the J gene TRBJ2-7; 11 positions match TRBD2. The CDR3 is 16 residues long. Trimming at V came to 2 bases and at J to 3 bases, leaving 9 bases not matched to a gene. Germline CDR1 reads DFQATT; CDR2 reads SNEGSKA (reference sequence). The CDR3 loop is CSARPRLAGTNYEQYF. DNA of the CDR3: TGCAGTGCTAGACCCCGACTAGCGGGAACTAACTACGAGCAGTACTTC.

Ten or more counts support this clonotype. The CDR3 coding sequence is TGTGCCAGCAGCTTATGGGGCGCAGATACGCAGTATTTT. Protein: CASSLWGADTQYF. The J gene is TRBJ2-3, the V gene TRBV7-9; D may be TRBD1 (5 bases). The CDR3 is made up of 13 amino acids. Germline loops: CDR1 SEHNR, CDR2 FQNEAQ (reference sequence). Trimming left V 2 bases short and J 4 bases short, with 7 bases between. Full variable domain (rest looked up from reference TRBV7-9 and TRBJ2-3): DTGVSQNPRHKITKRGQNVTFRCDPISEHNRLYWYRQTLGQGPEFLTYFQNEAQLEKSRLLSDRFSAERPKGSFSTLEIQRTEQGDSAMYLCASSLWGADTQYFGPGTRLTVL.

The table lists this clonotype with many counts. The chain couples TRBV27 to TRBJ2-1; the match to TRBD2 covers 13 bases. With V trimmed by 5 bases and J by 4 bases, 5 bases remained unmatched. This CDR3 is built from 16 residues. Germline CDR1 and CDR2: MNHEY and SMNVEV (reference sequence). CDR3 sequence reads: CASSKLAGGVYNEQFF. CDR3 DNA: TGTGCCAGCAGTAAACTAGCGGGAGGGGTTTACAATGAGCAGTTCTTC.

This clonotype was seen only once. The conserved final phenylalanine or tryptophan is absent from the CDR3, which likely points to a read error. V usage is TRBV29-1 and J usage is TRBJ2-1; D is ambiguous. CDR3 size: 13 residues. Germline CDR1 reads SQVTM; CDR2 reads ANQGSEA. Trimming took off 0 bases at V and 12 bases at J, with 15 bases between the two ends. CDR3 nucleotides: TGCAGCGTTGAAGAAGAGAACCCGACGGTGCAGTTCTCC. It specifies CSVEEENPTVQFS.